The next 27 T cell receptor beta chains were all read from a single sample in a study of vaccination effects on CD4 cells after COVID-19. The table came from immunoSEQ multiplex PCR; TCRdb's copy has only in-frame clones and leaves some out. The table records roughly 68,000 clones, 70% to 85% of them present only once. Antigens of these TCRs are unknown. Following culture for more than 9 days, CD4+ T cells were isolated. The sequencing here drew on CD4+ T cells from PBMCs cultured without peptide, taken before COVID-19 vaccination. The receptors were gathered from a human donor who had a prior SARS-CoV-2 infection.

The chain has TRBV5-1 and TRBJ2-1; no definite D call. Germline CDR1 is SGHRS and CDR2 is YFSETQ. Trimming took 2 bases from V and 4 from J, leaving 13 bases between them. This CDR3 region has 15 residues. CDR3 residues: CASSLVVTNYNEQFF. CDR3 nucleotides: TGCGCCAGCAGCTTAGTAGTCACTAATTACAATGAGCAGTTCTTC.

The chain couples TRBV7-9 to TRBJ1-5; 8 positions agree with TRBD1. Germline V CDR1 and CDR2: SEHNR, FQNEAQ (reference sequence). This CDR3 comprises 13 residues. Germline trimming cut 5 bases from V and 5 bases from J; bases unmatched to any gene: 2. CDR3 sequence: CASSLTGDQPQHF. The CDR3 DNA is TGTGCCAGCAGCCTGACAGGGGATCAGCCCCAGCATTTT.

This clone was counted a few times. The CDR3 region is CAISRDTTEDGYTF. The CDR3 DNA reads TGTGCCATCAGCCGGGACACCACTGAGGACGGCTACACCTTC. The genes are TRBV10-3 and TRBJ1-2, with D perhaps matching TRBD1 (6 bases). Germline CDR1 and CDR2: ENHRY and SYGVKD. V lost 6 bases and J 8 bases, leaving 19 bases between the germline ends. The CDR3 extends over 14 amino acids.

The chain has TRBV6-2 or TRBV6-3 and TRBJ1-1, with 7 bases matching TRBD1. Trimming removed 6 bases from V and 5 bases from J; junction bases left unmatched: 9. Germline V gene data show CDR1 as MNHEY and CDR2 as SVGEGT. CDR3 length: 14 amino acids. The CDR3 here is CASSPYRGKTEAFF. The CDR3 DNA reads TGTGCCAGCAGCCCCTACAGGGGTAAAACTGAAGCTTTCTTT.

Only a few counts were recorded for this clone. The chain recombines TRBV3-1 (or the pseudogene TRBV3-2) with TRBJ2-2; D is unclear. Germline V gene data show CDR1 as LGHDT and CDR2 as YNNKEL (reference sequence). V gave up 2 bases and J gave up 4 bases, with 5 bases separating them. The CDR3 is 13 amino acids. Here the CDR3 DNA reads TGTGCCAGCAGCCAATTCAGCACCGGGGAGCTGTTTTTT. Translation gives CASSQFSTGELFF.

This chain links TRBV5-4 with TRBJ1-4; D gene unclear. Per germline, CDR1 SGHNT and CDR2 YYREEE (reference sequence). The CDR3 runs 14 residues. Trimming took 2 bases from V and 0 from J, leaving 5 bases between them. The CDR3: CASSFEATNEKLFF. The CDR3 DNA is TGTGCCAGCAGCTTTGAAGCAACTAATGAAAAACTGTTTTTT.

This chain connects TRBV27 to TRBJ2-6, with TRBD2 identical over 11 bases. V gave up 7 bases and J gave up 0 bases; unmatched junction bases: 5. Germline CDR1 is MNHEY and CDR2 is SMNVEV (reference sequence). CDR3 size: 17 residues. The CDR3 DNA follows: TGTGCCAGCACCCCGGGACTAGCGGCCTCTGGGGCCAACGTCCTGACTTTC. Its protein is CASTPGLAASGANVLTF.

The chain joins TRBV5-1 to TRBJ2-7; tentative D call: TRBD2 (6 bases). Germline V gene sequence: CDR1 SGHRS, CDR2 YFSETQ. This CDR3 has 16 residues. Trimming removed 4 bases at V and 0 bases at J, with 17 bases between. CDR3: CASSPGSAGTSYEQYF. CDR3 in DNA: TGCGCCAGCAGCCCCGGGAGTGCGGGGACCTCCTACGAGCAGTACTTC.

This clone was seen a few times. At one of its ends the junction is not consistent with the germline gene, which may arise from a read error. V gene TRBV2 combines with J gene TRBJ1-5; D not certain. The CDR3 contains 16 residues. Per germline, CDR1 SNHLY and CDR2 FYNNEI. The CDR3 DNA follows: TGTGCCAGCAGCGAAGGGCAAAACGGGGAAGGGCAGCCCCAGCATTTT. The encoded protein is CASSEGQNGEGQPQHF.

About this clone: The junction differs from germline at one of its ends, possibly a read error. CDR3 in DNA: TGTGCTAGCAGCTTAAGTAGCACAGATACGCAGTATTTT. Protein product: CASSLSSTDTQYF. The chain couples TRBV7-7 to TRBJ2-3; no reliable D call. In germline, CDR1 is SSHAT, CDR2 FNYEAQ (reference sequence). The CDR3 spans 13 residues.

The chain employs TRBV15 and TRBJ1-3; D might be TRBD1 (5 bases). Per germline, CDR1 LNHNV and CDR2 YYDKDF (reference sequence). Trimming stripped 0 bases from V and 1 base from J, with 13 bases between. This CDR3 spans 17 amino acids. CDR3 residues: CATSRDRFWGSGNTIYF. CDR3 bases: TGTGCCACCAGCAGAGATCGCTTTTGGGGGTCTGGAAACACCATATATTTT.

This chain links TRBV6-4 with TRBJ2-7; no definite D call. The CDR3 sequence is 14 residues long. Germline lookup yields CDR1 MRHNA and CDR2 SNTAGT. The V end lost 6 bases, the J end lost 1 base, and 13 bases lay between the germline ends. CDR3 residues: CASRYPFDSYEQYF. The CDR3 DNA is TGTGCCAGCAGATACCCGTTCGATTCCTACGAGCAGTACTTC.

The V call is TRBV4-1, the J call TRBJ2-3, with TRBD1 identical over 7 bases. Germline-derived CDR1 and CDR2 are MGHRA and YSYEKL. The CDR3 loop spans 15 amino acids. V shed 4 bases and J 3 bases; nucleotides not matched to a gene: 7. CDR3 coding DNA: TGCGCCAGCAGCCGCAGACAGGGTTGGACAGATACGCAGTATTTT. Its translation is CASSRRQGWTDTQYF.

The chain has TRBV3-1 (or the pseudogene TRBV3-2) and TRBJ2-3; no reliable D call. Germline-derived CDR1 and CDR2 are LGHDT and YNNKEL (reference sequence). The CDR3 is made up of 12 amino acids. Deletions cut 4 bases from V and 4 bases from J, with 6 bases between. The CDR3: CASSLFSDTQYF. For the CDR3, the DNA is TGTGCCAGCAGCCTATTCTCAGATACGCAGTATTTT.

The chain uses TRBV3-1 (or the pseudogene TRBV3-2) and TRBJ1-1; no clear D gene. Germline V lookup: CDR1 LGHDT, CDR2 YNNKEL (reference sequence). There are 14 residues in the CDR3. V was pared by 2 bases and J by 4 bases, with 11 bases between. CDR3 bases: TGTGCCAGCAGCCAACGGGGTTGGGGCACTGAAGCTTTCTTT. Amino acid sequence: CASSQRGWGTEAFF.

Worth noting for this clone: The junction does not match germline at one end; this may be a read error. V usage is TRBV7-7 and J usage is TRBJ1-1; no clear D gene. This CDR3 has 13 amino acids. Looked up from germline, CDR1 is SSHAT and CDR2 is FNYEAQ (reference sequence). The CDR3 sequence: CASSFSLSTEAFF. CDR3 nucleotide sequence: TGTGCTAGCAGCTTCTCCCTTAGCACTGAAGCTTTCTTT.

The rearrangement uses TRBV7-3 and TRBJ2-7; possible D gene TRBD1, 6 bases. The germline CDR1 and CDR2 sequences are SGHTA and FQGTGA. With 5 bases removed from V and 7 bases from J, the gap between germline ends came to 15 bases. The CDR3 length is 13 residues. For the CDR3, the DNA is TGTGCCAGCAGCCAGCAGCGACAGGCAGAGCAGTACTTC. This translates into CASSQQRQAEQYF. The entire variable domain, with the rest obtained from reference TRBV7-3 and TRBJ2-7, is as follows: GAGVSQTPSNKVTEKGKYVELRCDPISGHTALYWYRQSLGQGPEFLIYFQGTGAADDSGLPNDRFFAVRPEGSVSTLKIQRTERGDSAVYLCASSQQRQAEQYFGPGTRLTVT.

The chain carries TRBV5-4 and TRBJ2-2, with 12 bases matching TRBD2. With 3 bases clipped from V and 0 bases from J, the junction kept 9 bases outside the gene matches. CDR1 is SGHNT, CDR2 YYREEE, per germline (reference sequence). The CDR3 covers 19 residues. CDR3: CASSSPWTSGDANTGELFF. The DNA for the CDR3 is TGTGCCAGCAGCTCCCCCTGGACTAGCGGGGACGCGAACACCGGGGAGCTGTTTTTT. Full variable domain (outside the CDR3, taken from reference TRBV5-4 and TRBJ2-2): ETGVTQSPTHLIKTRGQQVTLRCSSQSGHNTVSWYQQALGQGPQFIFQYYREEENGRGNFPPRFSGLQFPNYSSELNVNALELDDSALYLCASSSPWTSGDANTGELFFGEGSRLTVL.

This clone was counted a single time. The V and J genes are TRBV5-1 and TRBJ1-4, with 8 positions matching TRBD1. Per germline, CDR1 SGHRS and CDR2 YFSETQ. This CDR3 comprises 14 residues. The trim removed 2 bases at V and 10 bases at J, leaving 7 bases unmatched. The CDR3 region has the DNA TGCGCCAGCAGCTTCGGACAGGGAGAGGGAAAACTGTTTTTT. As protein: CASSFGQGEGKLFF.

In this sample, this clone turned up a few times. CDR3 loop: CASSPPGTSGGFAQFF. The CDR3 DNA reads as TGTGCCAGCTCACCACCGGGGACTAGCGGGGGTTTTGCGCAGTTCTTC. The rearrangement joins TRBV18 to TRBJ2-1; the match to TRBD2 covers 14 bases. J lost 12 bases, V lost 0 bases, and 7 bases had no gene match. The CDR3 consists of 16 residues. Germline V gene data show CDR1 as KGHSH and CDR2 as LQKENI.

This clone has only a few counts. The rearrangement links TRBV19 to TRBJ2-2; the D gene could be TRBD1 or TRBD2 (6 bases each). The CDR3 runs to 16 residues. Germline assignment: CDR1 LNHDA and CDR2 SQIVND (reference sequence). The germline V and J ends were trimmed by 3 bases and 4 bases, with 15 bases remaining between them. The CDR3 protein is CASSISGALGTGELFF. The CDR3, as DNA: TGTGCCAGTAGTATTTCGGGGGCCCTTGGCACCGGGGAGCTGTTTTTT.

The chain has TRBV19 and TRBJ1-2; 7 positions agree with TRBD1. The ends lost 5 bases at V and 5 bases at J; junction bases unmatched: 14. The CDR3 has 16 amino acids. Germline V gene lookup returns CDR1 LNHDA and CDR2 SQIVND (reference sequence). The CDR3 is CASSYAGTEIRYGYTF. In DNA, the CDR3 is TGTGCCAGTAGTTACGCAGGGACAGAGATTAGGTATGGCTACACCTTC.

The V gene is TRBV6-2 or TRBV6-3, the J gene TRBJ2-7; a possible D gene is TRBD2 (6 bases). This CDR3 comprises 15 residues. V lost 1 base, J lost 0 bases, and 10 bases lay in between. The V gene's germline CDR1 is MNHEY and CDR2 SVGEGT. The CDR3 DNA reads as TGTGCCAGCAGTTACTTGGGACTGCTCTCCTACGAGCAGTACTTC. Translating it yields CASSYLGLLSYEQYF.

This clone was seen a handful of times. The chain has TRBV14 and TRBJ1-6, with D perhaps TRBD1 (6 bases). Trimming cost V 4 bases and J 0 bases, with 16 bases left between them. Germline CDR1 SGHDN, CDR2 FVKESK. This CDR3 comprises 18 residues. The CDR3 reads CASSPRGGLSSYNSPLHF. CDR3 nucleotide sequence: TGTGCCAGCAGCCCCAGGGGAGGGCTAAGCTCCTATAATTCACCCCTCCACTTT.

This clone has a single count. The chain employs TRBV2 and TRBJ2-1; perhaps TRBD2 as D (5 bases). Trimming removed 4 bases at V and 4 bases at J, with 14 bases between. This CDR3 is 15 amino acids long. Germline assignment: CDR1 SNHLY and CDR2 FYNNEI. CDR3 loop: CASSGAVRGYNEQFF. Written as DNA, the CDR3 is TGTGCCAGCAGTGGGGCAGTCCGGGGATACAATGAGCAGTTCTTC. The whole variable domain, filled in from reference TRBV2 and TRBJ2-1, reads EPEVTQTPSHQVTQMGQEVILRCVPISNHLYFYWYRQILGQKVEFLVSFYNNEISEKSEIFDDQFSVERPDGSNFTLKIRSTKLEDSAMYFCASSGAVRGYNEQFFGPGTRLTVL.

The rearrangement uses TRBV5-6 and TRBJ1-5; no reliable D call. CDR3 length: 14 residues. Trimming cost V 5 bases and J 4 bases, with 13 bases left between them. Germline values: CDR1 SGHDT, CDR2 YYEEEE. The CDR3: CASSRTGTNQPQHF. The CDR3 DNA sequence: TGTGCCAGCAGTAGGACGGGAACAAATCAGCCCCAGCATTTT.

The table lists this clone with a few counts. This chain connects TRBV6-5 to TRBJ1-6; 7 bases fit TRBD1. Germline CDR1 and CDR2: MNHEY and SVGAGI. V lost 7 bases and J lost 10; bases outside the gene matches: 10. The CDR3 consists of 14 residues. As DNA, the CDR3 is TGTGCCAGCAAAAACAGGGGCCGTGGGTCACCCCTCCACTTT. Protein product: CASKNRGRGSPLHF.